In this sample, the clone carrying this TCR beta chain turned up a few times. The V end was cut by 1 base, the J end by 5 bases, with 9 bases between. Germline V CDR1 and CDR2: LGHNA, YSLEER. This CDR3 comprises 14 residues. The sample is drawn from a study of T-cell reconstitution after alpha-beta-depleted transplantation in children. The TCRbeta library incorporated unique molecular identifiers. TCRdb re-analysed the PCR reads in MiXCR, keeping a single row per CDR3 protein. The sample yields 330,000 or so distinct CDR3 sequences, approximately 10% seen once. Sequencing used PBMCs from the stem cell graft donor, obtained from the stem cell graft. This chain joins TRBV4-3 and TRBJ2-1; unclear D gene. This clonotype was obtained from a human donor who donated a stem cell graft to a child with acute lymphoblastic leukemia. The CDR3 DNA reads TGCGCCAGCAGCCAAGCTTGGATAGACAATGAGCAGTTCTTC. Amino acid sequence: CASSQAWIDNEQFF.